A selection of T cell receptor beta chains follows, all from one sample in a study of persistence of HIV-infected CD4 T cells. The antigens of these receptors remain unknown. Measured with immunoSEQ multiplex PCR; TCRdb has only the in-frame clones, and not every one. The table records about 40,000 clones, 65% to 85% of them present only once. Specimen: CD4+ T cells sorted from PBMCs after roughly 19-hour stimulation, collected from a patient who received antiretroviral therapy. The receptors were sampled from an adult man with HIV who was CMV-seropositive. The CDR3 runs from the conserved cysteine through the conserved F or W. A D gene is named only where the DNA matches it firmly. Clone size is stated in some rows and not others, as once, few, many or a class when expanded.

J gene	V gene	clone size	D gene	CDR3 DNA	CDR3 protein
TRBJ1-2	TRBV12-3/TRBV12-4	NA	TRBD1	TGTGCCAGCAGTTTGACAGGGTCCGGCTACACCTTC	CASSLTGSGYTF
TRBJ2-7	TRBV29-1	few	NA	TGCAGCGTTGAAGAAGGGGCAGGGCCTGCCTACGAGCAGTACTTC	CSVEEGAGPAYEQYF
TRBJ1-1	TRBV20-1	NA	NA	TGCAGTGCTTCGGGTAACACTGAAGCTTTCTTT	CSASGNTEAFF
TRBJ1-1	TRBV28	NA	TRBD1	TGTGCCAGCAAGAGGGGGCACACTGAAGCTTTCTTT	CASKRGHTEAFF
TRBJ1-3	TRBV5-5	NA	NA	TGTGCCAGCAGCCCAAGTACAAACACCATATATTTT	CASSPSTNTIYF
TRBJ2-7	TRBV5-1	NA	NA	TGCGCCAGCGGGGTCTTTCAAGGCGAGCAGTACTTC	CASGVFQGEQYF
TRBJ1-2	TRBV28	NA	NA	TGTGCCAGCAGTTTTCCGGCAGGGGTGAATGGCTACACCTTC	CASSFPAGVNGYTF
TRBJ1-6	TRBV18	NA	NA	TGTGCCAGCTCACCACCTAACAGGAAATATAATTCACCCCTCCACTTT	CASSPPNRKYNSPLHF
TRBJ1-2	TRBV28	few	TRBD1	TGTGCCAGCAGTCCCGACAGGGATGGCTACACCTTC	CASSPDRDGYTF
TRBJ1-5	TRBV12-1	few	NA	TGTGCCAGCAGCCGCACGGGACACGAGAGCAATCAGCCCCAGCATTTT	CASSRTGHESNQPQHF
TRBJ1-6	TRBV6-5	few	TRBD1	TGTGCCAGCAGTTACTCCCGACAGGGACATAATTCACCCCTCCACTTT	CASSYSRQGHNSPLHF